This T cell receptor (beta chain) was retrieved from a study of blood T cell repertoires in COVID-19 (dated by TCRdb to between 2020 and 2021). Regarding the research as a whole: Collaborator samples came from the United States, Italy and Spain and covered acute and convalescent phases of COVID-19. The prospective study material was composed of cDNA or gDNA derived from T cells, B-cell-depleted T cells, or PBMCs. Subjects who had been exposed to COVID-19, were actively infected with it, or had recovered from it provided the deeply sampled blood TCRbeta repertoires that made up the dataset. The repertoires were released in a freely available public database intended as a resource for research on the immune response to SARS-CoV-2. The samples were drawn from the first 160 participants of the ongoing ImmuneRACE study and from some 1,300 subjects provided by 6 global collaborators. A de-identified subject ID, COVID-19 status, age in years and sex were almost always included in the sample metadata. Where available, HLA class I and class II types were obtained from metadata supplied by the sample provider rather than from assay-based typing. General conclusions and limits of the study: Clinical and demographic metadata were provided uncurated, with the amount varying by source and participant.

One collaborating source in Seattle enrolled patients while the patients were actively infected and followed the patients over time throughout the course of disease. Each collaborating institution followed its own protocols to collect whole blood in K2EDTA tubes. Collaborator samples were shipped for TCRbeta analysis as frozen whole blood, isolated PBMCs, or DNA extracted from either sample type. Germline trimming amounts to 4 bases on V and 0 bases on J, with 2 as the count of junction bases outside the gene matches. The germline V gene provides CDR1 MGHRA and CDR2 YSYEKL. Counted from cysteine to phenylalanine, this CDR3 has 15 amino acids. Only the CDR3 DNA stays, 45 bases, in frame from base 1. TCRbeta CDR3 regions were amplified from genomic DNA by means of the immunoSEQ Assay, a bias-controlled multiplex PCR. The study's processing was this. Within the assay, amplification of reference gene primers was used to estimate how many nucleated cells each sample contained. To quantify the absolute abundance of each unique TCRbeta CDR3 rearrangement, sequence reads were collapsed and filtered. Productive Simpson clonality was computed per sample as the square root of Simpson's diversity index over productive rearrangements. The source is immuneACCESS, and TCRdb retained only in-frame sequences with V and J called. Part of the clones is not carried over; for the studies checked, unresolved V genes explain less than half of this, and the remainder is unexplained. For V, J and clone size, that table is used; D and trimming come from the DNA. In all, the sample holds about 480,000 clones, and about 87% of those were seen once. The ten largest clones add up to around 12% of the sample.

Regarding this clone: No cognate antigen has been identified for it. Qualities for individual bases were not recorded, and no much larger clone is one base off.

The sequence was collected from a woman between 50 and 59 years old with COVID-19, enrolled during active disease. The chain joins TRBV4-1 to TRBJ1-4; 7 bases in the middle match TRBD1. The source material was peripheral blood. The nucleotide sequence reads TGCGCCAGCAGCCGAACAGGGGCAACTAATGAAAAACTGTTTTTT. Translated, this is CASSRTGATNEKLFF.